This is a list of T cell receptor beta chains from one sample in a study of T cells after yellow fever vaccination. One entry per CDR3 protein results from TCRdb running MiXCR on the 5' RACE reads. The data show about 360,000 distinct CDR3 sequences, more than 5.5% seen once. The sample consisted of PBMCs, taken 5 days after the yellow fever booster vaccination. The source of these receptors is a man between 25 and 39 years old who received the YFV17D yellow fever vaccine. The CDR3 runs from the conserved cysteine through the conserved F or W. The D gene is left open where the match is weak. The size field is filled for only some rows; it gives once, few, many or a size class.

clone_size: -; d_call: TRBD1; j_call: TRBJ2-7; cdr3_length: 14; v_call: TRBV18; cdr3_nt: TGTGCCAGCTCACCGCCGGGACAGGGCTGGGAGCAGTACTTC; cdr3_aa: CASSPPGQGWEQYF
clone_size: -; d_call: TRBD1; j_call: TRBJ2-6; cdr3_length: 16; v_call: TRBV20-1; cdr3_nt: TGCAGTGCTCGGACAGGGGGAGGCTCTGGGGCCAACGTCCTGACTTTC; cdr3_aa: CSARTGGGSGANVLTF
clone_size: -; d_call: -; j_call: TRBJ2-4; cdr3_length: 15; v_call: TRBV5-4; cdr3_nt: TGTGCCAGCAGCTCCGGGGTGTTTGCCAAAAACATTCAGTACTTC; cdr3_aa: CASSSGVFAKNIQYF
clone_size: -; d_call: -; j_call: TRBJ2-3; cdr3_length: 15; v_call: TRBV5-1; cdr3_nt: TGCGCCAGCAGCCATCCGACGGCGGCCACAGATACGCAGTATTTT; cdr3_aa: CASSHPTAATDTQYF
clone_size: -; d_call: -; j_call: TRBJ1-1; cdr3_length: 14; v_call: TRBV18; cdr3_nt: TGTGCCAGCTCACCCCCGCCCAGTTTAGCTGAAGCTTTCTTT; cdr3_aa: CASSPPPSLAEAFF
clone_size: many; d_call: -; j_call: TRBJ1-6; cdr3_length: 13; v_call: TRBV2; cdr3_nt: TGTGCCAGCGCTAAGGAGGGCAATTCACCCCTCCACTTT; cdr3_aa: CASAKEGNSPLHF
clone_size: many; d_call: TRBD2; j_call: TRBJ2-7; cdr3_length: 14; v_call: TRBV25-1; cdr3_nt: TGTGCCAGCAGTATAGCGGGAGACTCTTACGAGCAGTACTTC; cdr3_aa: CASSIAGDSYEQYF
clone_size: few; d_call: -; j_call: TRBJ2-5; cdr3_length: 13; v_call: TRBV6-2/TRBV6-3; cdr3_nt: TGTGCCAGCTGCCGGCCAAAGCGGGAGACCCAGTACTTC; cdr3_aa: CASCRPKRETQYF
clone_size: few; d_call: TRBD2; j_call: TRBJ2-7; cdr3_length: 15; v_call: TRBV11-2; cdr3_nt: TGTGCCAGCAGCTGGGGACTAGCAGATTCCTACGAGCAGTACTTC; cdr3_aa: CASSWGLADSYEQYF
clone_size: -; d_call: TRBD2; j_call: TRBJ2-3; cdr3_length: 15; v_call: TRBV12-3/TRBV12-4; cdr3_nt: TGTGCCAGCAGTTCCGTCCGGGAGGCCGGGGATACGCAGTATTTT; cdr3_aa: CASSSVREAGDTQYF
clone_size: few; d_call: -; j_call: TRBJ2-2; cdr3_length: 12; v_call: TRBV6-1; cdr3_nt: TGTGCCAGCAAAGAGGGGTCCGGGGAGCTGTTTTTT; cdr3_aa: CASKEGSGELFF
clone_size: -; d_call: -; j_call: TRBJ2-6; cdr3_length: 14; v_call: TRBV15; cdr3_nt: TGTGCCACCAGCGCCCGACAGGCGCCCAACGTCCTGACTTTC; cdr3_aa: CATSARQAPNVLTF
clone_size: few; d_call: TRBD1; j_call: TRBJ1-1; cdr3_length: 14; v_call: TRBV7-9; cdr3_nt: TGTGCCAGCAGCGCCCGGGACAGGGACACTGAAGCTTTCTTT; cdr3_aa: CASSARDRDTEAFF
clone_size: few; d_call: -; j_call: TRBJ1-5; cdr3_length: 13; v_call: TRBV28; cdr3_nt: TGTGCCAGCAGTTTAGTGACGAATCAGCCCCAGCATTTT; cdr3_aa: CASSLVTNQPQHF
clone_size: few; d_call: TRBD2; j_call: TRBJ2-3; cdr3_length: 18; v_call: TRBV7-8; cdr3_nt: TGTGCCAGCAGCTTGACTAGCGGGAATAGACCTAGCACAGATACGCAGTATTTT; cdr3_aa: CASSLTSGNRPSTDTQYF
clone_size: -; d_call: TRBD2; j_call: TRBJ2-5; cdr3_length: 14; v_call: TRBV20-1; cdr3_nt: TGCAGTGCTAGTGTAGCGGGCGTGGGGGAGACCCAGTACTTC; cdr3_aa: CSASVAGVGETQYF
clone_size: many; d_call: -; j_call: TRBJ2-6; cdr3_length: 12; v_call: TRBV5-1; cdr3_nt: TGTGCCAGCAGCTCTGGGGCCAACGTCCTGACTTTC; cdr3_aa: CASSSGANVLTF
clone_size: many; d_call: -; j_call: TRBJ2-7; cdr3_length: 12; v_call: TRBV28; cdr3_nt: TGTGCCAGCAGTCTCCAGGGTCCCGAGCAGTACTTC; cdr3_aa: CASSLQGPEQYF
clone_size: -; d_call: -; j_call: TRBJ2-7; cdr3_length: 13; v_call: TRBV9; cdr3_nt: TGTGCCAGCAGCGTCCGTCCGACCTACGAGCAGTACTTC; cdr3_aa: CASSVRPTYEQYF
clone_size: -; d_call: TRBD2; j_call: TRBJ2-3; cdr3_length: 15; v_call: TRBV20-1; cdr3_nt: TGCAGTGCTAGGGGGACTAGCGGCGCAGGAGATACGCAGTATTTT; cdr3_aa: CSARGTSGAGDTQYF
clone_size: -; d_call: TRBD1; j_call: TRBJ1-1; cdr3_length: 15; v_call: TRBV7-2; cdr3_nt: TGTGCCAGCAGCTTAAACAGGGGGCGAGGGACTGAAGCTTTCTTT; cdr3_aa: CASSLNRGRGTEAFF
clone_size: many; d_call: -; j_call: TRBJ2-5; cdr3_length: 14; v_call: TRBV14; cdr3_nt: TGTGCCAGCAGTCTCTCACTCCCCGAGGAGACCCAGTACTTC; cdr3_aa: CASSLSLPEETQYF
clone_size: few; d_call: -; j_call: TRBJ2-6; cdr3_length: 15; v_call: TRBV5-1; cdr3_nt: TGCGCCAGCAGCCCAGGACAGTCTGGGGCCAACGTCCTGACTTTC; cdr3_aa: CASSPGQSGANVLTF
clone_size: many; d_call: -; j_call: TRBJ2-6; cdr3_length: 16; v_call: TRBV10-3; cdr3_nt: TGTGCCATCAGCTTGTCTGAGGACTCTGGGGCCAACGTCCTGACTTTC; cdr3_aa: CAISLSEDSGANVLTF
clone_size: -; d_call: -; j_call: TRBJ2-3; cdr3_length: 14; v_call: TRBV25-1; cdr3_nt: TGTGCCAGCAGTGAATACCTAGTTCAAGATACGCAGTATTTT; cdr3_aa: CASSEYLVQDTQYF
clone_size: -; d_call: TRBD1; j_call: TRBJ2-1; cdr3_length: 17; v_call: TRBV5-1; cdr3_nt: TGCGCCAGCACCCTCCCGACAGGGGGACCGTCCTACAATGAGCAGTTCTTC; cdr3_aa: CASTLPTGGPSYNEQFF
clone_size: few; d_call: -; j_call: TRBJ1-4; cdr3_length: 15; v_call: TRBV30; cdr3_nt: TGTGCCTGGAGGAAAGTGGAGGATCGGCGTGAAAAACTGTTTTTT; cdr3_aa: CAWRKVEDRREKLFF
clone_size: many; d_call: -; j_call: TRBJ2-2; cdr3_length: 12; v_call: TRBV27; cdr3_nt: TGTGCCATCCGAACCGTTCACGGGGAGCTGTTTTTT; cdr3_aa: CAIRTVHGELFF
clone_size: few; d_call: -; j_call: TRBJ2-7; cdr3_length: 14; v_call: TRBV6-1; cdr3_nt: TGTGCCAGCAGCGACCGGGACAAACTCTACGAGCAGTACTTC; cdr3_aa: CASSDRDKLYEQYF
clone_size: -; d_call: TRBD1; j_call: TRBJ2-1; cdr3_length: 13; v_call: TRBV5-1; cdr3_nt: TGCGCCAGCTGGACAGGTGGCTACAATGAGCAGTTCTTC; cdr3_aa: CASWTGGYNEQFF
clone_size: few; d_call: TRBD2; j_call: TRBJ2-1; cdr3_length: 15; v_call: TRBV12-3/TRBV12-4; cdr3_nt: TGTGCCAGCAGTATAGCGGGAAGGGCGTCCAATGAGCAGTTCTTC; cdr3_aa: CASSIAGRASNEQFF
clone_size: many; d_call: -; j_call: TRBJ2-1; cdr3_length: 17; v_call: TRBV7-2; cdr3_nt: TGTGCCAGCAGCCGGTTCGGCGGTCAAACGTCCTACAATGAGCAGTTCTTC; cdr3_aa: CASSRFGGQTSYNEQFF
clone_size: few; d_call: TRBD2; j_call: TRBJ2-1; cdr3_length: 18; v_call: TRBV6-1; cdr3_nt: TGTGCCAGCTTCGGACTAGCGGGCCCAAAGAACTCCTACAATGAGCAGTTCTTC; cdr3_aa: CASFGLAGPKNSYNEQFF
clone_size: few; d_call: -; j_call: TRBJ2-1; cdr3_length: 11; v_call: TRBV29-1; cdr3_nt: TGCAGCGGGTCTAGTCTTAATGAGCAGTTCTTC; cdr3_aa: CSGSSLNEQFF
clone_size: many; d_call: TRBD2; j_call: TRBJ2-2; cdr3_length: 17; v_call: TRBV12-3/TRBV12-4; cdr3_nt: TGTGCCAGCAGTCCCTCCGCTAGCGGGAGGAGGGCCGGGGAGCTGTTTTTT; cdr3_aa: CASSPSASGRRAGELFF
clone_size: -; d_call: TRBD1; j_call: TRBJ2-6; cdr3_length: 14; v_call: TRBV30; cdr3_nt: TGTGCCTGGAGGGGGACAGCTGGGGCCAACGTCCTGACTTTC; cdr3_aa: CAWRGTAGANVLTF
clone_size: many; d_call: TRBD2; j_call: TRBJ2-1; cdr3_length: 14; v_call: TRBV7-2; cdr3_nt: TGTGCCAGCAGCTTTAGCGGGGGTTACAATGAGCAGTTCTTC; cdr3_aa: CASSFSGGYNEQFF
clone_size: few; d_call: TRBD2; j_call: TRBJ2-1; cdr3_length: 15; v_call: TRBV5-1; cdr3_nt: TGCGCCAGCAGCTTATCTAGCGGGGGATACAATGAGCAGTTCTTC; cdr3_aa: CASSLSSGGYNEQFF
clone_size: few; d_call: -; j_call: TRBJ2-3; cdr3_length: 13; v_call: TRBV20-1; cdr3_nt: TGCAGTGCTAGAGATCATAGCACAGATACGCAGTATTTT; cdr3_aa: CSARDHSTDTQYF
clone_size: -; d_call: TRBD1; j_call: TRBJ2-5; cdr3_length: 16; v_call: TRBV5-5; cdr3_nt: TGTGCCAGCAGCTCCCCTCCGTCGGGACAGCAAGAGACCCAGTACTTC; cdr3_aa: CASSSPPSGQQETQYF
clone_size: -; d_call: -; j_call: TRBJ2-3; cdr3_length: 15; v_call: TRBV7-2; cdr3_nt: TGTGCCAGCAGCTCACCGGGACATCCCACAGATACGCAGTATTTT; cdr3_aa: CASSSPGHPTDTQYF
clone_size: few; d_call: -; j_call: TRBJ2-7; cdr3_length: 18; v_call: TRBV12-3/TRBV12-4; cdr3_nt: TGTGCCAGCAGTTTAGGGGACTCCCTTGGGGGTGTCGGTTACGAGCAGTACTTC; cdr3_aa: CASSLGDSLGGVGYEQYF
clone_size: many; d_call: -; j_call: TRBJ2-1; cdr3_length: 14; v_call: TRBV18; cdr3_nt: TGTGCCAGCTCACCAGATAATCGCTACAATGAGCAGTTCTTC; cdr3_aa: CASSPDNRYNEQFF
clone_size: many; d_call: -; j_call: TRBJ2-5; cdr3_length: 14; v_call: TRBV4-3; cdr3_nt: TGCGCCAGCAGCCAAGGGACAAATAGGGGGACCCAGTACTTC; cdr3_aa: CASSQGTNRGTQYF
clone_size: many; d_call: TRBD2; j_call: TRBJ2-2; cdr3_length: 17; v_call: TRBV6-5; cdr3_nt: TGTGCCAGCAGTTACACCTCTAGCGGGCCAAACACCGGGGAGCTGTTTTTT; cdr3_aa: CASSYTSSGPNTGELFF
clone_size: many; d_call: TRBD2; j_call: TRBJ2-5; cdr3_length: 19; v_call: TRBV7-8; cdr3_nt: TGTGCCAGCAGCAGGAGGGCACGGGGGGAGGCCCGAGACCAAGAGACCCAGTACTTC; cdr3_aa: CASSRRARGEARDQETQYF
clone_size: many; d_call: TRBD2; j_call: TRBJ2-1; cdr3_length: 17; v_call: TRBV3-1; cdr3_nt: TGTGCCAGCAGCCATGAGGGAGCGGGAGGCCTGGACAATGAGCAGTTCTTC; cdr3_aa: CASSHEGAGGLDNEQFF
clone_size: -; d_call: -; j_call: TRBJ1-1; cdr3_length: 17; v_call: TRBV3-1; cdr3_nt: TGTGCCAGCAGCCATATATTTTTGGGGGCTCTTAGCACTGAAGCTTTCTTT; cdr3_aa: CASSHIFLGALSTEAFF
clone_size: -; d_call: -; j_call: TRBJ2-7; cdr3_length: 14; v_call: TRBV6-5; cdr3_nt: TGTGCCAGCAGTTACTCTACAGGAACCTACGAGCAGTACTTC; cdr3_aa: CASSYSTGTYEQYF
clone_size: -; d_call: TRBD2; j_call: TRBJ2-5; cdr3_length: 14; v_call: TRBV29-1; cdr3_nt: TGCAGCGCCGTACTAGCGGGCGGTACGGAGACCCAGTACTTC; cdr3_aa: CSAVLAGGTETQYF
clone_size: many; d_call: TRBD2; j_call: TRBJ2-7; cdr3_length: 15; v_call: TRBV5-1; cdr3_nt: TGCGCCAGCAGCTTGCCTAGGGACTACGCGGACGAGCAGTACTTC; cdr3_aa: CASSLPRDYADEQYF
clone_size: many; d_call: -; j_call: TRBJ1-1; cdr3_length: 12; v_call: TRBV4-3; cdr3_nt: TGTGCCAGCAGCCAGGGGAGAACTGAAGCTTTCTTT; cdr3_aa: CASSQGRTEAFF
clone_size: few; d_call: TRBD2; j_call: TRBJ2-3; cdr3_length: 17; v_call: TRBV5-5; cdr3_nt: TGTGCCAGCAGCTTGGCCGTCGGACTAGCGCCCACAGATACGCAGTATTTT; cdr3_aa: CASSLAVGLAPTDTQYF
clone_size: few; d_call: -; j_call: TRBJ2-3; cdr3_length: 15; v_call: TRBV12-3/TRBV12-4; cdr3_nt: TGTGCCAGCAGTGTAGGGGAGACCAGCACAGATACGCAGTATTTT; cdr3_aa: CASSVGETSTDTQYF
clone_size: many; d_call: -; j_call: TRBJ2-3; cdr3_length: 14; v_call: TRBV20-1; cdr3_nt: TGCAGTGCCCATCTCCTCCTAGGAACAGATACGCAGTATTTT; cdr3_aa: CSAHLLLGTDTQYF
clone_size: many; d_call: -; j_call: TRBJ1-5; cdr3_length: 14; v_call: TRBV6-5; cdr3_nt: TGTGCCAGCAGTTACGGGGGATCGGGTCAGCCCCAGCATTTT; cdr3_aa: CASSYGGSGQPQHF
clone_size: few; d_call: -; j_call: TRBJ2-2; cdr3_length: 15; v_call: TRBV7-9; cdr3_nt: TGTGCCAGCACCCTGCGGGCAGCGAACACCGGGGAGCTGTTTTTT; cdr3_aa: CASTLRAANTGELFF
clone_size: many; d_call: -; j_call: TRBJ2-7; cdr3_length: 14; v_call: TRBV6-2/TRBV6-3; cdr3_nt: TGTGCCAGCAGCCGTTTAGGGGATCAAGACGAGCAGTACTTC; cdr3_aa: CASSRLGDQDEQYF
clone_size: few; d_call: -; j_call: TRBJ2-5; cdr3_length: 13; v_call: TRBV20-1; cdr3_nt: TGCAGTGCTAGATTCGGTTGGCAAGAGACCCAGTACTTC; cdr3_aa: CSARFGWQETQYF
clone_size: few; d_call: -; j_call: TRBJ2-5; cdr3_length: 15; v_call: TRBV12-5; cdr3_nt: TGTGCTAGTGGTTTGGACCGGGGACTTGAAGAGACCCAGTACTTC; cdr3_aa: CASGLDRGLEETQYF